This TCR beta chain is from a study of T cell clonotyping in hematopoietic cell transplantation. Study outcomes and limitations: Few recipient clonotypes overlapped donors; over 97% were de novo at given depth. Pathologically expanded recipient clonotypes increased progressively from day 30 to day 180 as diversity fell.

Clones were read by immunoSEQ multiplex PCR, and TCRdb kept only the in-frame ones, dropping some. The sample lists around 4,200 clones, 55% to 75% occurring once. This clone has a handful of counts. As yet, its antigen is unknown. Blood collection times were about day -28 and days 30, 100, 180 posttransplant. The sequence was obtained from a male patient over 55 who had an allogeneic stem cell transplant, so the T cells may come from the graft donor. Some clones in this sample may be carry-over from other donors' samples. The sequencing here drew on PBMCs, taken 100 days after allogeneic stem cell transplant.

In DNA, the CDR3 is TGTGCCAGCAGTTACAAGGGAGGGGAGTACGAGCAGTACTTC. Translating gives CASSYKGGEYEQYF. The chain uses TRBV6-5 and TRBJ2-7; 7 nucleotides agree with TRBD2. The V and J ends lost 2 bases and 4 bases, in that order; junction bases with no gene match: 5. Germline V lookup: CDR1 MNHEY, CDR2 SVGAGI. The CDR3 runs 14 residues.